This T cell receptor (beta chain) was sequenced during a study of shared clonotypes between healthy human individuals (dated by TCRdb to about 2020). About the study as a whole: A couple of women and a few men aged 18 to 49 years were included in the cohort. Per donor, three plates each were used for CD4 naive and CD4 memory, two for CD8 naive, and one for CD8 memory. To estimate repertoire size and how much clonotypes are shared between individuals, the study performed deep sequencing of blood TCR repertoires from 4 to 6 healthy adults. Libraries were prepared and TCR repertoires were sequenced by different laboratories using diverse techniques, in order to increase sequencing depth and limit assay-specific biases. Per donor, leukapheresis produced somewhere between about 0.9 and 10 billion PBMCs. Study-wide findings and limitations: Clonotypes shared by all four sorted-subset donors showed higher generation probabilities than non-shared clonotypes. The genetic and exposure-history diversity represented was limited by the small number of donors. Only blood was sampled, and tissue TCR repertoires likely differ from those in blood. Pairwise subsampling led to the expectation that sequencing depth would affect the degree of clonotype sharing among donors. Incomplete sequencing was indicated by rarefaction of sorted-subset datasets, despite the large sequencing depth. Naive subsets generally had larger estimated clonotype richness than memory subsets. When four donors were compared, the shared fraction of clonotypes was around 5% for naive CD4, approximately 3.5% for naive CD8, more than 2% for memory CD4, and approximately 0.4% for memory CD8.

TCR CDR3 regions were amplified from genomic DNA by multiplex PCR using the deep immunoSEQ assay. Extracted genomic DNA from each cell subset was spread evenly across all wells of several immunoSEQ 96-well plates, with each plate serving as a replicate. Each replicate PCR for sorted subsets received about 0.2 ug genomic DNA, equal to about 29,000 T cell genomes. The purified libraries were quantified using a Qubit 3.0 fluorometer, sized with a Bioanalyzer 2100, and then quantified again using the KAPA Library Quantification kit. Each immunoSEQ 96-well plate was sequenced on its own single-read 150-cycle Illumina NextSeq 550 flow cell. The paper's data handling went like this. Because the immunoSEQ output held only junctional sequences and lacked quality scores, the filtering could not match the filtering applied to full-length reads. To assign V/J genes and CDR3, sequences were annotated using PyIR, a Python wrapper for IgBLAST v1.9, with IMGT germline references. Any read was removed if the V/J assignment was weak (E-value above 1e-6), the CDR3 was missing, or the read contained stop codons, out-of-frame junctions, or ambiguous translated residues. V3J clonotypes were defined as sequences sharing the same inferred V gene, J gene, and CDR3 amino acid sequence. Percentage overlap between repertoires was computed as shared unique clonotypes divided by the size of the smaller repertoire. Richness of each repertoire was evaluated using RTK rarefaction, the Chao1 estimator, and Recon v2.1 estimates of unobserved clonotypes. For all TCRbeta clonotypes obtained by the gDNA method from a few donors, generation probabilities were computed with OLGA. The source is immuneACCESS, and TCRdb retained only in-frame sequences with V and J called. Part of the clones is not carried over; for the studies checked, unresolved V genes explain less than half of this, and the remainder is unexplained. V, J and clone size reflect that table, while D and trimming were determined from the DNA. The sample table shows millions of clones, and around 93% are seen once. The top ten clones comprise about 1.8% of the sample.

CD8 naive samples consisted of CD45RO-negative cells that were positively selected for CCR7, yielding a CD45RA+CCR7+ population without TemRA cells. Healthy HIV-negative adults with no recently reported acute infections or vaccinations were included as donors. All donors were Caucasian adults living in Nashville, Tennessee, USA. Blood was collected by leukapheresis, and PBMCs were isolated by Ficoll-Histopaque density gradient centrifugation and then cryopreserved in liquid nitrogen vapor phase. Purity and quantity of every magnetically sorted T cell population were checked by analytical flow cytometry. Genomic DNA was isolated from each sorted fraction and quantified by UV absorbance on a Nanodrop 2000c. CDR1 and CDR2 were assigned from the germline V gene as SGDLS and YYNGEE. The CDR3 has 15 amino acids, counting the end cysteine and phenylalanine. The read is trimmed to its CDR3 DNA, 45 bases read in frame from base 1. After removal of 4 bases from V and 2 bases from J, the junction retains 7 bases not matched to a gene.

In the case of this clone: No cognate antigen has been identified for it. No quality values exist for individual bases; no much larger clone is one base distant.

This clonotype was sampled from a man younger than 30 in good health. Some clones in this sample may be carry-over from other donors' samples. Sequencing used naive CD8+ T cells from PBMCs. The sample's cell subset or site label, in plain terms: CD45RA+CCR7+. The chain employs TRBV9 and TRBJ2-7, and 9 junction bases match TRBD1. The CDR3 region reads CASSPGQGLPYEQYF. The nucleotide sequence reads TGTGCCAGCAGCCCAGGACAGGGGTTACCCTACGAGCAGTACTTC.